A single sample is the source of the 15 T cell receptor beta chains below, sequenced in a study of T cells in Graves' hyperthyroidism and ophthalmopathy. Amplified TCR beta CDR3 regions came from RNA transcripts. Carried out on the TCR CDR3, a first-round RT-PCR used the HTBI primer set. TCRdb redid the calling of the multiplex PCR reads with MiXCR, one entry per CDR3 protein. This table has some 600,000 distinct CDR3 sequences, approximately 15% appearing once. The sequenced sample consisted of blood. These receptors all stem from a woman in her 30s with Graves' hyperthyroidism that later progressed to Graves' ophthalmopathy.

The DNA of the CDR3 is TGTGCCAGCAGACCAGGGGTTGGTGAGCAGTTCTTC. This sequence encodes CASRPGVGEQFF. The chain recombines TRBV12-3 or TRBV12-4 with TRBJ2-1; D perhaps matches TRBD1 (6 bases). The CDR3 loop spans 12 amino acids. Trimming shortened V by 6 bases and J by 9 bases, and 12 bases separated the two germline ends.

In nucleotides, the CDR3 is TGCAGCGTTGAGGACAGGGGGTACGGCTACACCTTC. Protein sequence: CSVEDRGYGYTF. The rearrangement joins TRBV29-1 to TRBJ1-2; 10 bases are a match to TRBD1. With V trimmed by 3 bases and J by 8 bases, 3 bases remained unmatched. CDR1 SQVTM and CDR2 ANQGSEA come from the germline V gene. This CDR3 region has 12 residues.

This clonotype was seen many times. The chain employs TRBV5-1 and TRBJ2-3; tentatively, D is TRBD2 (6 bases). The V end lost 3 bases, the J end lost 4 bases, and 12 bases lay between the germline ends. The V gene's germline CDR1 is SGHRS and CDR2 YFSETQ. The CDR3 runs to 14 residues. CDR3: CASSSPGLADTQYF. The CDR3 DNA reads TGCGCCAGCAGCTCCCCGGGACTGGCAGATACGCAGTATTTT.

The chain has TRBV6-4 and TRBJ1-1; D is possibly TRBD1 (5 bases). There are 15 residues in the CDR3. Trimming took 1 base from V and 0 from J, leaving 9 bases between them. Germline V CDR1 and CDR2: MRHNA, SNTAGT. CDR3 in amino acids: CASSDWRQMNTEAFF. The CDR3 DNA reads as TGTGCCAGCAGTGACTGGCGACAGATGAACACTGAAGCTTTCTTT.

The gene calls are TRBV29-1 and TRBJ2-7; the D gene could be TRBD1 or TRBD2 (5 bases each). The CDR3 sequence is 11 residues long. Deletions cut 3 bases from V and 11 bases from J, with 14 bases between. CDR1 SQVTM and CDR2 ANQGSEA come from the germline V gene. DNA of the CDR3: TGCAGCGTTGAGGGGGACCTTAAGGAGTACTTC. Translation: CSVEGDLKEYF.

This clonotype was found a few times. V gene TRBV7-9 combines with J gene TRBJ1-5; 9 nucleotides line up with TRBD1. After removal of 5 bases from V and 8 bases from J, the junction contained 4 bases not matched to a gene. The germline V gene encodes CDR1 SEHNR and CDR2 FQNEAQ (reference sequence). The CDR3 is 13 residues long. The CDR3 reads CASSGTGTEPQHF. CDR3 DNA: TGTGCCAGCAGCGGGACAGGGACGGAGCCCCAGCATTTT.

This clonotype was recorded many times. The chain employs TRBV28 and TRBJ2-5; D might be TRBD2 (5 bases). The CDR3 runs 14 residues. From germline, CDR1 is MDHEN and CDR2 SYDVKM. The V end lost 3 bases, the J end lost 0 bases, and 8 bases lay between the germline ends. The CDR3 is CASSFQRNQETQYF. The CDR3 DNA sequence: TGTGCCAGCAGTTTCCAGCGGAACCAAGAGACCCAGTACTTC.

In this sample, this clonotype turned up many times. The CDR3 nucleotides are TGTGCCAGCAGCGTAGCTATAAGGGACTCTGGAAACACCATATATTTT. As protein: CASSVAIRDSGNTIYF. This chain links TRBV11-2 with TRBJ1-3; D is ambiguous. V was pared by 5 bases and J by 0 bases, with 14 bases between. The CDR3 has 16 amino acids. CDR1 and CDR2 from the germline V gene are SGHAT and FQNNGV.

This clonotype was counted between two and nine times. For the CDR3, the DNA is TGTGCCACCAGTGACGGGGACAGGGGCTACGAGCAGTACTTC. Translating it yields CATSDGDRGYEQYF. The rearrangement links TRBV24-1 to TRBJ2-7, with 10 positions matching TRBD1. Germline CDR1 KGHDR, CDR2 SFDVKD. The CDR3 is made up of 14 amino acids. The V gene end was trimmed by 4 bases and the J gene end by 3 bases; junction bases not matched to a gene: 2.

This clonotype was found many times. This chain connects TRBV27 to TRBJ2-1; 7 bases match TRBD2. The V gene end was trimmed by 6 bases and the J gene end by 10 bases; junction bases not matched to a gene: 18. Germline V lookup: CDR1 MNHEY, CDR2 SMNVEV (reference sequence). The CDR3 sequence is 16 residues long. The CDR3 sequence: CASSPQGSGRSNEQFF. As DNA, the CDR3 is TGTGCCAGCAGCCCCCAGGGTAGCGGGCGGTCGAACGAGCAGTTCTTC.

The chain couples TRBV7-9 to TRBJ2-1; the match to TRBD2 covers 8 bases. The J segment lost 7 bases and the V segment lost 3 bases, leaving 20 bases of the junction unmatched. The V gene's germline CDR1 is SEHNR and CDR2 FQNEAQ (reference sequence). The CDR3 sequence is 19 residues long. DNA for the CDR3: TGTGCCAGCAGCTTGTGGCCCGTGCCTCGGGAGGGCCGTCAAAATGAGCAGTTCTTC. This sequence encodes CASSLWPVPREGRQNEQFF.

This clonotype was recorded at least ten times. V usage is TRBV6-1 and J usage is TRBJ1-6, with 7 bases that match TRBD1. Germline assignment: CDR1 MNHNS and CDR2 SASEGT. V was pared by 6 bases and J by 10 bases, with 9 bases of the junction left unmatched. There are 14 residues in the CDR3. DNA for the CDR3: TGTGCCAGCAGCAAGACAGGGAATAGATCACCCCTCCACTTT. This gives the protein CASSKTGNRSPLHF.

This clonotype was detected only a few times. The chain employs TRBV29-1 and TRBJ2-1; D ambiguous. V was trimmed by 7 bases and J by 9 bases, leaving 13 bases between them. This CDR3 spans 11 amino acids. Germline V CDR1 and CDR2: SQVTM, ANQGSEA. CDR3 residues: CSAQSSLEQFF. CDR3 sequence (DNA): TGCAGCGCCCAGAGTAGTCTTGAGCAGTTCTTC.

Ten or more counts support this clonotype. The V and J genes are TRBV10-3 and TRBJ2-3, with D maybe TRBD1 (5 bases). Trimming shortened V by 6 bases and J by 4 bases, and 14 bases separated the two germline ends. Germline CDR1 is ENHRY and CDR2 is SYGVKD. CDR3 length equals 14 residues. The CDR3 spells CAIRTDSSSDTQYF. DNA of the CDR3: TGTGCCATCAGAACCGACAGTTCCTCAGATACGCAGTATTTT.

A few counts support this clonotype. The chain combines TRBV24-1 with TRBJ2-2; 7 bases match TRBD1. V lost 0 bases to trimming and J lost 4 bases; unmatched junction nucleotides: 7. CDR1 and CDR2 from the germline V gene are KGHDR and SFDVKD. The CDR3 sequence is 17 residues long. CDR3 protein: CATSDLIGGWGTGELFF. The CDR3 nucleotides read TGTGCCACCAGTGATTTGATAGGGGGCTGGGGCACCGGGGAGCTGTTTTTT.